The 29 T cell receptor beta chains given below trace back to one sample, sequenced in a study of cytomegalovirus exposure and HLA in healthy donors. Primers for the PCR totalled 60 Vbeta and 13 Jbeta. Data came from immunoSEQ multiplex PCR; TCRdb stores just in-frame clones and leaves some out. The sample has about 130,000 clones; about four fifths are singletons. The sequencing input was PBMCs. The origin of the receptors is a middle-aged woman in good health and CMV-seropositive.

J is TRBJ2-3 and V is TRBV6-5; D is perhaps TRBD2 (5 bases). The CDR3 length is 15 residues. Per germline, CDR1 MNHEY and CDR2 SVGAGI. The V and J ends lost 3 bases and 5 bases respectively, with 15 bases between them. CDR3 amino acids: CASSYLPDGVDTQYF. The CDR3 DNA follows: TGTGCCAGCAGTTATCTTCCCGACGGGGTAGATACGCAGTATTTT.

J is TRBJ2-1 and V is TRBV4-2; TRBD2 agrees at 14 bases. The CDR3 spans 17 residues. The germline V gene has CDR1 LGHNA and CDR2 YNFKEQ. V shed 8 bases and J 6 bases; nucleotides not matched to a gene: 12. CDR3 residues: CASRLAGGPSPGNEQFF. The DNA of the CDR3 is TGTGCCAGCCGACTAGCGGGAGGGCCCTCTCCGGGCAATGAGCAGTTCTTC.

The CDR3 DNA reads TGTGCCAGCAGCGAAGGAGGGACTAGCTCCTACAATGAGCAGTTCTTC. Amino acids: CASSEGGTSSYNEQFF. The chain recombines TRBV9 with TRBJ2-1; TRBD2 aligns across 8 bases. The germline CDR1 and CDR2 sequences are SGDLS and YYNGEE. V lost 3 bases, J lost 0 bases, and 5 bases stayed unmatched. The CDR3 is 16 amino acids.

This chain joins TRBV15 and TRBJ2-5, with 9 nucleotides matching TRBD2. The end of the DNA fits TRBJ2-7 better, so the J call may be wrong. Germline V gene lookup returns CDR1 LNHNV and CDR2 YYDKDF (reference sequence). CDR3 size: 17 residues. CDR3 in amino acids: CATSRGDSGRGAYEQYF. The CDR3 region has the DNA TGTGCCACCAGCAGAGGCGATAGCGGGAGAGGGGCCTACGAGCAGTACTTC.

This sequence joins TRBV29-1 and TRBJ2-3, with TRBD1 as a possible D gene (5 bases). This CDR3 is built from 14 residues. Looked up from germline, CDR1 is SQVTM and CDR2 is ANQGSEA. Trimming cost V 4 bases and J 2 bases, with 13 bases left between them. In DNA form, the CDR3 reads TGCAGCGTTGGTCGGACACAGACCACAGATACGCAGTATTTT. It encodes CSVGRTQTTDTQYF.

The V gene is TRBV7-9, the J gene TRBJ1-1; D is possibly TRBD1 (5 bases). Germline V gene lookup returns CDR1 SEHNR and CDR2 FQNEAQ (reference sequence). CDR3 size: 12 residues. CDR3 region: CSGQGMNTEAFF. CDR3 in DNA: TGTTCTGGGCAGGGTATGAACACTGAAGCTTTCTTT. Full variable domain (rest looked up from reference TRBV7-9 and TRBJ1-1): DTGVSQNPRHKITKRGQNVTFRCDPISEHNRLYWYRQTLGQGPEFLTYFQNEAQLEKSRLLSDRFSAERPKGSFSTLEIQRTEQGDSAMYLCSGQGMNTEAFFGQGTRLTVV.

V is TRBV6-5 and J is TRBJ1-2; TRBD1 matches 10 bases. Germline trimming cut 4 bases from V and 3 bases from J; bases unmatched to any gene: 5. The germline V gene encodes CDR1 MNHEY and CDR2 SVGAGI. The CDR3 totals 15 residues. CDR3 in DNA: TGTGCCAGCAGTTCTGGCGACAGGGGGCACTATGGCTACACCTTC. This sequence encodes CASSSGDRGHYGYTF.

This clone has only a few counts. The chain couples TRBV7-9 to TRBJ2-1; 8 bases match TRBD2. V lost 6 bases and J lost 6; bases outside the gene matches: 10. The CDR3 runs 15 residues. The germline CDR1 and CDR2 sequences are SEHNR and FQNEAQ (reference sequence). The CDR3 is CASSAGPGGSNEQFF. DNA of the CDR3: TGTGCCAGCAGTGCCGGGCCGGGGGGGAGCAATGAGCAGTTCTTC.

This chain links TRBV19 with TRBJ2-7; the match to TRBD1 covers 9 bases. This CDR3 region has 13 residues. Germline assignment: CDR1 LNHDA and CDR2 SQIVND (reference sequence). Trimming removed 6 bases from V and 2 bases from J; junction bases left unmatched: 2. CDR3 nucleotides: TGTGCCAGTAGGACAGGGGGTACCTACGAGCAGTACTTC. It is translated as CASRTGGTYEQYF.

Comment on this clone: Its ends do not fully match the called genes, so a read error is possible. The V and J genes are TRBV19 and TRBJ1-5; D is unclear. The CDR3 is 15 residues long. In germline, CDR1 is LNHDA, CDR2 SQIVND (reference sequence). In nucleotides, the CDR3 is TGTGCCAGTAGTCTAGATGGTGGCCCTGGTCAGCCCCAGCATTTT. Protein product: CASSLDGGPGQPQHF.

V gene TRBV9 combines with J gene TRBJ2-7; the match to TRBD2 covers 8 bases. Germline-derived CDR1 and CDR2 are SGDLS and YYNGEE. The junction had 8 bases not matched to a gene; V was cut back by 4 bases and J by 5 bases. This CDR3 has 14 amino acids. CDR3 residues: CASSPPGLVDEQYF. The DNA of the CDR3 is TGTGCCAGCAGCCCACCGGGACTAGTGGACGAGCAGTACTTC.

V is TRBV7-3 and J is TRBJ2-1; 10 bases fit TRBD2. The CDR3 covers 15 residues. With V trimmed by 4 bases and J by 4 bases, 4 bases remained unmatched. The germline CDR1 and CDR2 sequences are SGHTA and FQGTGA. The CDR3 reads CASSSGTSEYNEQFF. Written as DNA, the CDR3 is TGTGCCAGCAGCTCCGGGACTAGCGAATACAATGAGCAGTTCTTC.

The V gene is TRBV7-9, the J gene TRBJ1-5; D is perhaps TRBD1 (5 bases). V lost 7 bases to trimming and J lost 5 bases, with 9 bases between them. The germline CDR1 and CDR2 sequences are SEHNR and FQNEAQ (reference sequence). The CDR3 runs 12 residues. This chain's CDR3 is CASNLGDQPQHF. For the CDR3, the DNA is TGTGCCAGCAACCTAGGGGATCAGCCCCAGCATTTT.

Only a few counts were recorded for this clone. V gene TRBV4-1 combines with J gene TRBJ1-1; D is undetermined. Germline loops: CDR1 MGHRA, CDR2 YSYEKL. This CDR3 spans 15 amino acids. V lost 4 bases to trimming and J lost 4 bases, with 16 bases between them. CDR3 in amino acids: CASSPAPTRSTEAFF. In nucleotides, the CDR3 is TGCGCCAGCAGCCCGGCCCCGACGAGGAGCACTGAAGCTTTCTTT.

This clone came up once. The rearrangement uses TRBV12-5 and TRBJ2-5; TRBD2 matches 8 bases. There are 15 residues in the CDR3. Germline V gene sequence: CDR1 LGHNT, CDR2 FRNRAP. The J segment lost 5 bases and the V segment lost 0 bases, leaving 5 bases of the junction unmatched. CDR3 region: CASGLVSGIGETQYF. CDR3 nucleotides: TGTGCTAGTGGTTTGGTTAGCGGGATCGGGGAGACCCAGTACTTC.

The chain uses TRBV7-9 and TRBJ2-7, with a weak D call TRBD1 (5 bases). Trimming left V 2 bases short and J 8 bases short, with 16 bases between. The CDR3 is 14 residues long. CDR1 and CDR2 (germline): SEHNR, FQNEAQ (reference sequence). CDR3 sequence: CASSLPGLDYQQYF. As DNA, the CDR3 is TGTGCCAGCAGCTTACCAGGGTTGGATTATCAGCAGTACTTC. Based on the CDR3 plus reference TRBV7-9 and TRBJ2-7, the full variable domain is DTGVSQNPRHKITKRGQNVTFRCDPISEHNRLYWYRQTLGQGPEFLTYFQNEAQLEKSRLLSDRFSAERPKGSFSTLEIQRTEQGDSAMYLCASSLPGLDYQQYFGPGTRLTVT.

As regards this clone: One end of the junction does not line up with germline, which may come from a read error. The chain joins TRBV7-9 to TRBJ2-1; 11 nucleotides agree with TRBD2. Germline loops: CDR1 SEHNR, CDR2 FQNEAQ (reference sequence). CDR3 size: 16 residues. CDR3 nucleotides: TGTTCCAGCAGCTTAGGAGGGACTAGCGGACGGAATGAGCAGTTCTTC. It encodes CSSSLGGTSGRNEQFF.

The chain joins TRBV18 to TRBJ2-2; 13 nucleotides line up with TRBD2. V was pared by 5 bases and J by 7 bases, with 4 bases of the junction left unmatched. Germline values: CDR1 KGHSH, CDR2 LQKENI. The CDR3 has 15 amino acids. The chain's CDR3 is CASSGLAGVDGELFF. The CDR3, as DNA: TGTGCCAGCTCAGGACTAGCGGGAGTCGACGGGGAGCTGTTTTTT.

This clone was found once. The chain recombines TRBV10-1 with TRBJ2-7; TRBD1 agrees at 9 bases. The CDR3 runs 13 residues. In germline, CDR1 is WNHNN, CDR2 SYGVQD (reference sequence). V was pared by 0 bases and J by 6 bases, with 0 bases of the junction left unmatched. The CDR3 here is CASSESTGGEQYF. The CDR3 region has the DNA TGCGCCAGCAGTGAGTCGACAGGGGGCGAGCAGTACTTC.

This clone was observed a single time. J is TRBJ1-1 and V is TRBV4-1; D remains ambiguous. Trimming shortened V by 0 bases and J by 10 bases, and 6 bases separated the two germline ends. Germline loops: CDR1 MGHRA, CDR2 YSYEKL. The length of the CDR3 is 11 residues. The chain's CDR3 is CASSQERRAFF. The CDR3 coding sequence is TGCGCCAGCAGCCAAGAGCGTAGAGCTTTCTTT.

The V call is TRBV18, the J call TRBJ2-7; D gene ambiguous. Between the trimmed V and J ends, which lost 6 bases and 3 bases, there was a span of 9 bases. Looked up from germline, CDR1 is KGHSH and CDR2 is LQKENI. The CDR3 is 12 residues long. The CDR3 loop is CASSGGIYEQYF. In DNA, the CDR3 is TGTGCCAGCTCCGGTGGTATCTACGAGCAGTACTTC. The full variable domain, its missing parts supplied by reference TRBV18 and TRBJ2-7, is NAGVMQNPRHLVRRRGQEARLRCSPMKGHSHVYWYRQLPEEGLKFMVYLQKENIIDESGMPKERFSAEFPKEGPSILRIQQVVRGDSAAYFCASSGGIYEQYFGPGTRLTVT.

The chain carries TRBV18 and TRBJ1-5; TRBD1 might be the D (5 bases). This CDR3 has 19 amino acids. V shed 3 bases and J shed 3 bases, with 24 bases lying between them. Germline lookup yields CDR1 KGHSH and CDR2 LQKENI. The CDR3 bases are TGTGCCAGCTCACCTCTCCCCATAAGGTACGGGGGAAACAATCAGCCCCAGCATTTT. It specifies CASSPLPIRYGGNNQPQHF.

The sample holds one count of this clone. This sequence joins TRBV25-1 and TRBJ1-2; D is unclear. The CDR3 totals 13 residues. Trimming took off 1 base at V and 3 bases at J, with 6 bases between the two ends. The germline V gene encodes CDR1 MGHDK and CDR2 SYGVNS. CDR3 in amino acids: CASSESPYYGYTF. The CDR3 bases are TGTGCCAGCAGTGAATCCCCATACTATGGCTACACCTTC.

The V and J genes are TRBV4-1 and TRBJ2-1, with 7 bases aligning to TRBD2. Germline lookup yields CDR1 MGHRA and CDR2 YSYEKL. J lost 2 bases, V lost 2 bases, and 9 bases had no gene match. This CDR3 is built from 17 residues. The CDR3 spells CASSQSIAGITYNEQFF. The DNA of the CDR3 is TGCGCCAGCAGCCAATCCATAGCGGGCATCACCTACAATGAGCAGTTCTTC.

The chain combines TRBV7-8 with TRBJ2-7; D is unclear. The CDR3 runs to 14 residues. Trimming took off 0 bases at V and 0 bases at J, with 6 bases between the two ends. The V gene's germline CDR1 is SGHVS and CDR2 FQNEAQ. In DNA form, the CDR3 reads TGTGCCAGCAGCTTAGCCCCTAGCTCCTACGAGCAGTACTTC. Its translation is CASSLAPSSYEQYF.

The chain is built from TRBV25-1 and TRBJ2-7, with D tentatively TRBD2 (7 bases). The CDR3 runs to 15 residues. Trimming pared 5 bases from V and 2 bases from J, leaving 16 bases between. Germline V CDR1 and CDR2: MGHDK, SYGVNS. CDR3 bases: TGTGCCAGCAGTCCCCCCGGGGGGCGGGCCTACGAGCAGTACTTC. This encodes CASSPPGGRAYEQYF.

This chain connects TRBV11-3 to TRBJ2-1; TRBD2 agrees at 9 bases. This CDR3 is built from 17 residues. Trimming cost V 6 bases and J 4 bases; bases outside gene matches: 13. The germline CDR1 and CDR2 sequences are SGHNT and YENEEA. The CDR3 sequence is CASSSSPTSGTYNEQFF. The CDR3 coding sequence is TGTGCCAGCAGTTCTTCCCCGACTAGCGGAACATACAATGAGCAGTTCTTC.

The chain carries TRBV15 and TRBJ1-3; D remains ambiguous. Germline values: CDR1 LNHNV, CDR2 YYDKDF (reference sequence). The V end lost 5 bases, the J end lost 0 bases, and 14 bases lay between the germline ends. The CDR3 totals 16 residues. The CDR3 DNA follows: TGTGCCACCAGCCCGCCCGGGTTCTTCTCTGGAAACACCATATATTTT. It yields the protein CATSPPGFFSGNTIYF.

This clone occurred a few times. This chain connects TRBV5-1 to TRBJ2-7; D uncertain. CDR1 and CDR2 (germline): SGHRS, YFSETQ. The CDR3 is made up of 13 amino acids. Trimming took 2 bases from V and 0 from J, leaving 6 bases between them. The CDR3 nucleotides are TGCGCCAGCAGCTTAGACATCTCCTACGAGCAGTACTTC. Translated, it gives CASSLDISYEQYF. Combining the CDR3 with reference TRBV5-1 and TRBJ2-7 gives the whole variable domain KAGVTQTPRYLIKTRGQQVTLSCSPISGHRSVSWYQQTPGQGLQFLFEYFSETQRNKGNFPGRFSGRQFSNSRSEMNVSTLELGDSALYLCASSLDISYEQYFGPGTRLTVT.